The sample holds many counts of the clone carrying this TCR beta chain. The antigen remains undetermined. Amplified TCR beta CDR3 regions derived from RNA transcripts. RT-PCR in the first round (using the HTBI primer set) targeted the TCR CDR3. Each CDR3 protein gets one entry after TCRdb re-called the multiplex PCR reads with MiXCR. There are under 400,000 distinct CDR3 sequences in the sample; about a sixth occur only once, and about a quarter lies in the top ten. These data belong to a study of T cells in Graves' hyperthyroidism and ophthalmopathy. About the study: Peripheral blood was acquired at first diagnosis, ahead of any therapy whatsoever. General study points: Before onset, by a median of around 6.1 months, the model predicted ophthalmopathy. Appearing also in blood were most of the thyroid clonotypes expanded above 0.001.

There are 15 residues in the CDR3. Trimming took 6 bases from V and 5 from J; bases not matched to a gene: 9. Germline V gives CDR1 SNHLY, CDR2 FYNNEI. Source material: blood. This chain joins TRBV2 and TRBJ1-5; TRBD1 matches 8 bases. This receptor was taken from a woman younger than 35 with Graves' hyperthyroidism that later progressed to Graves' ophthalmopathy. The chain's CDR3 is CASRKGTGYYQPQHF. In DNA form, the CDR3 reads TGTGCCAGCAGAAAAGGGACAGGCTACTATCAGCCCCAGCATTTT.